The clone carrying this TCR beta chain was picked up a small number of times. Per the study methods: Amplification with reference gene primers provided the estimates of nucleated cell counts. Measured with immunoSEQ multiplex PCR; TCRdb has only the in-frame clones, and not every one. V and J calls and clone size are as listed in that table; D and trimming were resolved from the DNA. The repertoire has roughly 130,000 clones, 65% to 90% of them found once; the top ten carry roughly 2.3%. Trimming shortened V by 4 bases and J by 0 bases, and 13 bases separated the two germline ends. The germline V gene has CDR1 LGHDT and CDR2 YNNKEL (reference sequence). The CDR3 spans 16 residues. Living in about two dozen US areas, the participants were between roughly 18 and 90 years of age. These data come from a study of blood T cell repertoires in COVID-19. About the study: Collection of acute and convalescent COVID-19 samples took place in the United States, Italy and Spain.

Sequencing input: PBMCs or T cells enriched from blood (not recorded which). V and J are TRBV3-1 (or the pseudogene TRBV3-2) and TRBJ2-1, with D possibly matching TRBD2 (6 bases). The TCR sequence derives from a woman aged 45 to 65 who had recovered from COVID-19. CDR3 in DNA: TGTGCCAGCAGCCGAACGGGGGAGAGCTCCTACAATGAGCAGTTCTTC. Protein product: CASSRTGESSYNEQFF.